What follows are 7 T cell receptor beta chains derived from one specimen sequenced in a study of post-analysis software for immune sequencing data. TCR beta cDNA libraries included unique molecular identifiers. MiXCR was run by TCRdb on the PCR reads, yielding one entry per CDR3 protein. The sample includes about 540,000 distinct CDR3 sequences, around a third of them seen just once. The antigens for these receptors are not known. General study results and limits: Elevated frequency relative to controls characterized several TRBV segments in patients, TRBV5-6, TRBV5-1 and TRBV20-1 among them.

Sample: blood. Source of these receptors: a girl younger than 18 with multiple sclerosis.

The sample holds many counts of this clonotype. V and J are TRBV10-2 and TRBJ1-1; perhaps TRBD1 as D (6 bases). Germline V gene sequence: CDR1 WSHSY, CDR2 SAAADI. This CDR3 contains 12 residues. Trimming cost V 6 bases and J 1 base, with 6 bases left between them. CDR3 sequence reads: CASRTGNTEAFF. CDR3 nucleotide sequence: TGCGCCAGCAGGACAGGGAACACTGAAGCTTTCTTT.

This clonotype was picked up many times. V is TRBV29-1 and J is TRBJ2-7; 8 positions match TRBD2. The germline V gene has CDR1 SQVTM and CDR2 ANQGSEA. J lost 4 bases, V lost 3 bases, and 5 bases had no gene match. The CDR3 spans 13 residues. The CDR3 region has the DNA TGCAGCGTTGATTTCCCGGGGGGGTACGAGCAGTACTTC. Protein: CSVDFPGGYEQYF.

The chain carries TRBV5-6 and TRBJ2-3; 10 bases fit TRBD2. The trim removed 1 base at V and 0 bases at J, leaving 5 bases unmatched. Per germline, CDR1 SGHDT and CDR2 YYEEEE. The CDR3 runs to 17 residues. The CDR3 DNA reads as TGTGCCAGCAGCTTGCCTAGCGGGGGATCAAGCACAGATACGCAGTATTTT. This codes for CASSLPSGGSSTDTQYF. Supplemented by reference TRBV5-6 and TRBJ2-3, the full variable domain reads DAGVTQSPTHLIKTRGQQVTLRCSPKSGHDTVSWYQQALGQGPQFIFQYYEEEERQRGNFPDRFSGHQFPNYSSELNVNALLLGDSALYLCASSLPSGGSSTDTQYFGPGTRLTVL.

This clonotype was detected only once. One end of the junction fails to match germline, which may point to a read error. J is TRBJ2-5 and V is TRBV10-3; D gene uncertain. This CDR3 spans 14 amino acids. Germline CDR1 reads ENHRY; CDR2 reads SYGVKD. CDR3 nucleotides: TGTGCCGTCAGTGAGTTCAGGCACCAAGAGACCCAGTACTTC. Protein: CAVSEFRHQETQYF.

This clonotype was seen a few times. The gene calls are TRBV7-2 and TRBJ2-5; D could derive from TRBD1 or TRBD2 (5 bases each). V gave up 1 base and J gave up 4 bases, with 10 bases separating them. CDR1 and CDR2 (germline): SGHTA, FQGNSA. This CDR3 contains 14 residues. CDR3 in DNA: TGTGCCAGCAGCTTAGTCATTGGGACAGAGACCCAGTACTTC. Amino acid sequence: CASSLVIGTETQYF.

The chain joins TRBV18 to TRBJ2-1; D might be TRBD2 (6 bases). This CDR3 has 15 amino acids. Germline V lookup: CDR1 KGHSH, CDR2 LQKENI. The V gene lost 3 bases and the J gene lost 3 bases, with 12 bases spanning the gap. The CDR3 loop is CASSPGGQVYNEQFF. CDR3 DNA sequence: TGTGCCAGCTCACCCGGAGGGCAGGTCTACAATGAGCAGTTCTTC.

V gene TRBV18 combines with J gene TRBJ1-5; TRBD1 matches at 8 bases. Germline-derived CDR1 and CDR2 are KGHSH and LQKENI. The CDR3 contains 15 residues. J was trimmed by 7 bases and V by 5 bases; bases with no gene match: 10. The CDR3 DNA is TGTGCCAGCTCATCGGGACAGGTGAGGGTGCAGCCCCAGCATTTT. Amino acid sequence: CASSSGQVRVQPQHF.